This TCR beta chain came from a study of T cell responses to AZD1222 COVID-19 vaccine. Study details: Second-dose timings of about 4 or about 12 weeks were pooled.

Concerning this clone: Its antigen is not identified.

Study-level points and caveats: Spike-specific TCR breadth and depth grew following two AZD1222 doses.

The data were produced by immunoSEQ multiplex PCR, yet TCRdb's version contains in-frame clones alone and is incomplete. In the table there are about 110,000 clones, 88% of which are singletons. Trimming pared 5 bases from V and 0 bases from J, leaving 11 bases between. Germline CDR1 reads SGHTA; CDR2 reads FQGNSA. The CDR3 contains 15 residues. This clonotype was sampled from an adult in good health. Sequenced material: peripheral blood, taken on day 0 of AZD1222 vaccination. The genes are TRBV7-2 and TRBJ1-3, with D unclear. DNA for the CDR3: TGTGCCAGCAGCCTTACCAGGCTCTCTGGAAACACCATATATTTT. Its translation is CASSLTRLSGNTIYF. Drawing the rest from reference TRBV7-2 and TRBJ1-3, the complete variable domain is GAGVSQSPSNKVTEKGKDVELRCDPISGHTALYWYRQSLGQGLEFLIYFQGNSAPDKSGLPSDRFSAERTGGSVSTLTIQRTQQEDSAVYLCASSLTRLSGNTIYFGEGSWLTVV.